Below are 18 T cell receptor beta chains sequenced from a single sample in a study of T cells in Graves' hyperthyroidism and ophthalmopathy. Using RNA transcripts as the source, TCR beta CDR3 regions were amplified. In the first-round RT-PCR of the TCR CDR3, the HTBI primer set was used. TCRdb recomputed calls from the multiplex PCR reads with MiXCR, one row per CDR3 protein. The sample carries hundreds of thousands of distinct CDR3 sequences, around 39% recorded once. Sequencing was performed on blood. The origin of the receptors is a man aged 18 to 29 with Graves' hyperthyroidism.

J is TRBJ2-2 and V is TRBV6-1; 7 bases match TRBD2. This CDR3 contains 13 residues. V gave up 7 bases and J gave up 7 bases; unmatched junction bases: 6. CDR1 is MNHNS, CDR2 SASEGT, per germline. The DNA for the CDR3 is TGTGCCAGCAAAAGCGGGAACGGCGGGGAGCTGTTTTTT. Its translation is CASKSGNGGELFF.

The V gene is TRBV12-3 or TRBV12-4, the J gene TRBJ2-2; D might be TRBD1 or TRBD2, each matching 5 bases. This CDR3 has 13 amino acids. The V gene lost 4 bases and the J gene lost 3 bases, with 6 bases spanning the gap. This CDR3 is CASSWDDTGELFF. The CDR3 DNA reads TGTGCCAGCAGTTGGGACGACACCGGGGAGCTGTTTTTT.

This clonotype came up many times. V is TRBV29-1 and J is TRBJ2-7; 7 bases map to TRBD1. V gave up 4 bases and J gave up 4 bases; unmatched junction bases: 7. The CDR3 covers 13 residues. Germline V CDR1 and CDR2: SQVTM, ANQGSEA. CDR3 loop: CSVGRGLGYEQYF. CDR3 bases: TGCAGCGTTGGAAGGGGGCTAGGATACGAGCAGTACTTC.

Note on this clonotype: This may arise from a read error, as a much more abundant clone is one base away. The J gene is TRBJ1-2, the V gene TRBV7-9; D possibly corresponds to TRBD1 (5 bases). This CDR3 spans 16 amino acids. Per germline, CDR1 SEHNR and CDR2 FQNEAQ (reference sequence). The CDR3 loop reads CSSSLLGGDFNYGYTF. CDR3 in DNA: TGTTCCAGCAGCTTATTGGGCGGGGACTTTAACTATGGCTACACCTTC.

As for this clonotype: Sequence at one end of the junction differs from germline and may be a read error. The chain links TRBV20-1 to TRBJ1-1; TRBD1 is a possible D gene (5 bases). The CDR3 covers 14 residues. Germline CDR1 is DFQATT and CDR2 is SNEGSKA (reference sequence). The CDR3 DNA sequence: TGCAATGCTAGCAGCCGGGGGGGAAGGGACGGAGCTTTCTTT. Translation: CNASSRGGRDGAFF.

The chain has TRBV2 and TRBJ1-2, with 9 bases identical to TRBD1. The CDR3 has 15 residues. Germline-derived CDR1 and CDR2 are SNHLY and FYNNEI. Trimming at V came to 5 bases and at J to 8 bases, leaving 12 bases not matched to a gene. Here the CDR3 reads CASSPTPQGAQGYTF. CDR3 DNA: TGTGCCAGCAGTCCCACCCCACAGGGGGCGCAAGGCTACACCTTC. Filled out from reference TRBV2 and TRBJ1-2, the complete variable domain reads EPEVTQTPSHQVTQMGQEVILRCVPISNHLYFYWYRQILGQKVEFLVSFYNNEISEKSEIFDDQFSVERPDGSNFTLKIRSTKLEDSAMYFCASSPTPQGAQGYTFGSGTRLTVV.

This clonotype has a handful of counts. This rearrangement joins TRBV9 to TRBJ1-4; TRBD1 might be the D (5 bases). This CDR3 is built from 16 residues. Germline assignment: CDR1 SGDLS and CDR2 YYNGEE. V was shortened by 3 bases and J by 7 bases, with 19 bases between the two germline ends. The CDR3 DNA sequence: TGTGCCAGCAGCGCGTGGCCAGGGTTGGAGGGTGAAAAACTGTTTTTT. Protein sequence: CASSAWPGLEGEKLFF.

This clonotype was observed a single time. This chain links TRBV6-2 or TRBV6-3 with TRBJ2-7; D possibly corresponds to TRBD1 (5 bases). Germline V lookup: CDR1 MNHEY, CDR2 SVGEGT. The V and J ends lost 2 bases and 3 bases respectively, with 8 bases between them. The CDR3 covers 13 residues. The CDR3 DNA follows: TGTGCCAGCAGTTACGGGGCAGTCTACGAGCAGTACTTC. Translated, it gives CASSYGAVYEQYF.

CDR3 protein: CASSQEGQGAGKTQYF. The CDR3 nucleotides read TGTGCCAGCAGCCAAGAGGGGCAGGGGGCAGGGAAGACCCAGTACTTC. The chain joins TRBV3-1 to TRBJ2-5; 8 bases match TRBD1. The CDR3 sequence is 16 residues long. CDR1 is LGHDT, CDR2 YNNKEL, per germline (reference sequence). Losses at the gene ends were 0 bases for V and 6 bases for J; bases not matched to a gene: 9.

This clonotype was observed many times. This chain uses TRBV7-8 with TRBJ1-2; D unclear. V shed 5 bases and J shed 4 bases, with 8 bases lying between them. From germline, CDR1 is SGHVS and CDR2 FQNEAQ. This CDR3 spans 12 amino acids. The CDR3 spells CASSENFYGYTF. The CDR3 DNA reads TGTGCCAGCAGCGAAAATTTCTATGGCTACACCTTC.

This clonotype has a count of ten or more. The CDR3 sequence: CASSDLGAAFF. CDR3 sequence (DNA): TGTGCCAGCAGTGACCTGGGGGCGGCTTTCTTT. The V call is TRBV25-1, the J call TRBJ1-1; tentatively, D is TRBD1 (6 bases). There are 11 residues in the CDR3. V was shortened by 3 bases and J by 11 bases, with 10 bases between the two germline ends. Germline V gives CDR1 MGHDK, CDR2 SYGVNS.

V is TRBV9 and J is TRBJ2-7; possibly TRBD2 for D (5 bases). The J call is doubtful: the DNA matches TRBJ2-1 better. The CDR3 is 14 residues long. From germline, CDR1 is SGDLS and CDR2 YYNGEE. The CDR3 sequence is CASSVERENNEQFF. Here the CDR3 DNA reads TGTGCCAGCAGCGTAGAGAGGGAGAACAATGAGCAGTTCTTC.

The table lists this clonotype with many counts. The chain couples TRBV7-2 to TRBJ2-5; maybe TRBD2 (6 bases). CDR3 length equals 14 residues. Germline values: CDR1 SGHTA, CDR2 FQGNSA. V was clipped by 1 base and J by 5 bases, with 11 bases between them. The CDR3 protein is CASSLGGAPETQYF. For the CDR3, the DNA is TGTGCCAGCAGCTTAGGCGGGGCGCCTGAGACCCAGTACTTC.

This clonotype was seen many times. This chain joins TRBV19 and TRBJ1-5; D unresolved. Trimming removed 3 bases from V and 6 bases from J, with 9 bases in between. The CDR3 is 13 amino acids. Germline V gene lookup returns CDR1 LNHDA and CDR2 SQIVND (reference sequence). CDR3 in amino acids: CASSIGSAQPQHF. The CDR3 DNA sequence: TGTGCCAGTAGTATTGGGTCGGCTCAGCCCCAGCATTTT.

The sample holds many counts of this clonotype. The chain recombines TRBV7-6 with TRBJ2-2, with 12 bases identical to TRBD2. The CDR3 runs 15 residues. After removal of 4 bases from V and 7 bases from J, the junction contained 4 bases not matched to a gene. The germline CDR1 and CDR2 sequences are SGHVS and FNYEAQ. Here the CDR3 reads CASSSGLAGVGELFF. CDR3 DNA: TGTGCCAGCAGCTCGGGACTAGCGGGCGTCGGGGAGCTGTTTTTT.

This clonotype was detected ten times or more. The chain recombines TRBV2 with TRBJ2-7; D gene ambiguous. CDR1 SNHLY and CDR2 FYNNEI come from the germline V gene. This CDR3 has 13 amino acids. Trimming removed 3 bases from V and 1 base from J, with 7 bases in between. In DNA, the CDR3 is TGTGCCAGCAGTGAGTCAGGATCCTACGAGCAGTACTTC. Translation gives CASSESGSYEQYF. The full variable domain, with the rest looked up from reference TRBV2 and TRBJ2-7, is EPEVTQTPSHQVTQMGQEVILRCVPISNHLYFYWYRQILGQKVEFLVSFYNNEISEKSEIFDDQFSVERPDGSNFTLKIRSTKLEDSAMYFCASSESGSYEQYFGPGTRLTVT.

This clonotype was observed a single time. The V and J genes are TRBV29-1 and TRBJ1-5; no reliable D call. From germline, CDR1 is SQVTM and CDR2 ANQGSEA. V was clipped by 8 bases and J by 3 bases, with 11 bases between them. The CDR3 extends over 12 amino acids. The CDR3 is CSLGGYNQPQHF. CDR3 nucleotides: TGCAGCTTGGGAGGTTACAATCAGCCCCAGCATTTT.

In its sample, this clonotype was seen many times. The CDR3 bases are TGTGCCATCAGTGAGAGATCGGGCCAACGGGAAAAACTGTTTTTT. Its protein product is CAISERSGQREKLFF. The chain recombines TRBV10-3 with TRBJ1-4; D is undetermined. This CDR3 has 15 amino acids. The germline V gene has CDR1 ENHRY and CDR2 SYGVKD. The V end lost 2 bases, the J end lost 8 bases, and 15 bases lay between the germline ends.